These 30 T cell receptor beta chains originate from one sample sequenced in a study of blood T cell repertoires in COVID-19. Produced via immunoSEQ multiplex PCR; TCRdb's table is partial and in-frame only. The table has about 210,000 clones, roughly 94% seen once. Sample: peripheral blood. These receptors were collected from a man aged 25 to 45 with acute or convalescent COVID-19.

The CDR3, as DNA: TGTGCCAGCAGCCCCGAACTAGCGGTCTCCTACGAGCAGTACTTC. Its translation: CASSPELAVSYEQYF. The chain uses TRBV4-2 and TRBJ2-7, with 8 bases identical to TRBD2. The V segment lost 4 bases and the J segment 0 bases; nucleotides outside the gene matches: 5. Germline V gene lookup returns CDR1 LGHNA and CDR2 YNFKEQ. The CDR3 totals 15 residues.

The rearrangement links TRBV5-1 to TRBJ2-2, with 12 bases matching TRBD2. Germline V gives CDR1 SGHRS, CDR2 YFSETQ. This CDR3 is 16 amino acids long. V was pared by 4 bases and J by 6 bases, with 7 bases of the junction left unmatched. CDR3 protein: CASSVSSGGGAGELFF. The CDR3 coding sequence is TGCGCCAGCAGCGTGTCTAGCGGGGGGGGCGCCGGGGAGCTGTTTTTT.

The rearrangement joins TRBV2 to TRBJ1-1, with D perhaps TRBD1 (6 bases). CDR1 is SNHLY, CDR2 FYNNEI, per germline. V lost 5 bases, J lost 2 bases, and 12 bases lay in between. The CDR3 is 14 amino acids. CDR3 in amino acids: CASSFTGTNTEAFF. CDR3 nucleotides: TGTGCCAGCAGTTTTACAGGGACCAACACTGAAGCTTTCTTT. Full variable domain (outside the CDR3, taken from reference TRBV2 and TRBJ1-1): EPEVTQTPSHQVTQMGQEVILRCVPISNHLYFYWYRQILGQKVEFLVSFYNNEISEKSEIFDDQFSVERPDGSNFTLKIRSTKLEDSAMYFCASSFTGTNTEAFFGQGTRLTVV.

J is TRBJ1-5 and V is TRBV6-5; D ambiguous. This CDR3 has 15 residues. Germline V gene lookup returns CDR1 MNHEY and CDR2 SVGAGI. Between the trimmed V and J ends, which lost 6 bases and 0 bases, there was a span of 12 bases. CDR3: CASSLSGYSNQPQHF. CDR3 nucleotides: TGTGCCAGCAGCCTCAGCGGTTATAGCAATCAGCCCCAGCATTTT.

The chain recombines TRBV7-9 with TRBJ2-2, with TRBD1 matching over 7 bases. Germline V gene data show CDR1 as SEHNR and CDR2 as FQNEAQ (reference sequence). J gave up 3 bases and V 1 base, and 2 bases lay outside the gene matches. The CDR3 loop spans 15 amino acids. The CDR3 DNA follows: TGTGCCAGCAGCTTAGTAGGGGGCGACACCGGGGAGCTGTTTTTT. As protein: CASSLVGGDTGELFF.

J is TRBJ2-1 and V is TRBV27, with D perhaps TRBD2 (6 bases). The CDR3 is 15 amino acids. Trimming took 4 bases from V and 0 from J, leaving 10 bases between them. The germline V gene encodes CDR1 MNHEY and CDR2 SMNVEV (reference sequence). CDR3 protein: CASSSGLFSYNEQFF. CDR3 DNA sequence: TGTGCCAGCAGTTCGGGACTGTTCTCCTACAATGAGCAGTTCTTC.

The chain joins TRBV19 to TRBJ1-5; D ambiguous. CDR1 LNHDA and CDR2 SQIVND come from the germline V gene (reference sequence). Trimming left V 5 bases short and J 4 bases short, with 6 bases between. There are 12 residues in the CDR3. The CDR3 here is CASSVPNQPQHF. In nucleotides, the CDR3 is TGTGCCAGTAGTGTTCCTAATCAGCCCCAGCATTTT.

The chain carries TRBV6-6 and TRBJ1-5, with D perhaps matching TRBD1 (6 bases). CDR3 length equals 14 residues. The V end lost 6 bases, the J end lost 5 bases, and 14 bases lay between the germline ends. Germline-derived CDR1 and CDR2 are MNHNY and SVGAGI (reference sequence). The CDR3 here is CASSQDRTHQPQHF. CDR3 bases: TGTGCCAGCAGCCAAGACAGGACCCATCAGCCCCAGCATTTT.

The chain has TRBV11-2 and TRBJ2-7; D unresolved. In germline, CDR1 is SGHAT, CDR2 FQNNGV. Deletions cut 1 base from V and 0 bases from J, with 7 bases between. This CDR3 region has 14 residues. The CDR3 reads CASSLGGGSYEQYF. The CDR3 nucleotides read TGTGCCAGCAGCTTAGGAGGCGGCTCCTACGAGCAGTACTTC.

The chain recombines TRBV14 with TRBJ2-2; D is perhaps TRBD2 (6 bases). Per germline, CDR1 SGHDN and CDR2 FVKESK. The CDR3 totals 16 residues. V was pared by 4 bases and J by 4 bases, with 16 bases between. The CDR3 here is CASSPVGRGITGELFF. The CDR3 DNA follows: TGTGCCAGCAGCCCCGTGGGGCGGGGCATCACCGGGGAGCTGTTTTTT.

The CDR3 reads CAWAGSSGTEAFF. The CDR3 DNA sequence: TGTGCCTGGGCCGGGAGCTCGGGGACTGAAGCTTTCTTT. This rearrangement joins TRBV30 to TRBJ1-1; D remains unclear. This CDR3 contains 13 residues. V was trimmed by 5 bases and J by 5 bases, leaving 15 bases between them. CDR1 is GTSNPN, CDR2 SVGIG, per germline (reference sequence).

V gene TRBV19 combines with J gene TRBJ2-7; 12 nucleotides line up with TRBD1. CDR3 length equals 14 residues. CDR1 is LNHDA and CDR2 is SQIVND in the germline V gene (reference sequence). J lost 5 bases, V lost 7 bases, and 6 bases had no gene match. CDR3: CASTQGQGAHEQYF. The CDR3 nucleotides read TGTGCCAGTACCCAGGGACAGGGGGCCCACGAGCAGTACTTC.

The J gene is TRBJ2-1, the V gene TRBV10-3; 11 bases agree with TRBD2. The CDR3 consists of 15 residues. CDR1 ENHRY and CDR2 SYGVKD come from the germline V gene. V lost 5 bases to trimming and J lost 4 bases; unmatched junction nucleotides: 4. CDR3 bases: TGTGCCATCAGTCGGGGACTAGCGGATTACAATGAGCAGTTCTTC. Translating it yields CAISRGLADYNEQFF.

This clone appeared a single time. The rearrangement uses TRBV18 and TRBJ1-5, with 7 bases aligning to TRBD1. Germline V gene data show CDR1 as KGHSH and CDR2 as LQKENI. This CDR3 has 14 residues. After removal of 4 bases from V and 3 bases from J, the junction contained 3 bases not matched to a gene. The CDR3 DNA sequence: TGTGCCAGCTCACGGACAGGAGACAATCAGCCCCAGCATTTT. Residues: CASSRTGDNQPQHF.

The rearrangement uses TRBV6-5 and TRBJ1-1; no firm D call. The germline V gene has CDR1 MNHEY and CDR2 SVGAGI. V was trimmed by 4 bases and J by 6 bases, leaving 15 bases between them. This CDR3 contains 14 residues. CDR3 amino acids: CASSFGREYAEAFF. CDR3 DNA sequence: TGTGCCAGCAGTTTTGGACGGGAGTACGCTGAAGCTTTCTTT.

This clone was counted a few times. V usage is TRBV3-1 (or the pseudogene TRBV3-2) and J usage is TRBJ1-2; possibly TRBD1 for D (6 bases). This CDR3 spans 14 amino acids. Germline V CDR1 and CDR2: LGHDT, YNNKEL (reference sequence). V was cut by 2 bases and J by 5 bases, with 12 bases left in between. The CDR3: CASSQLGQTYGYTF. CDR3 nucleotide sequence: TGTGCCAGCAGCCAATTAGGACAGACATATGGCTACACCTTC.

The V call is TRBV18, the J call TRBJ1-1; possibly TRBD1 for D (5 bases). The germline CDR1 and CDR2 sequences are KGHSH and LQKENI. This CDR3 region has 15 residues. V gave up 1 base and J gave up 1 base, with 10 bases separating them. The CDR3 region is CASSPQLGGNTEAFF. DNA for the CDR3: TGTGCCAGCTCACCACAGTTGGGGGGGAACACTGAAGCTTTCTTT.

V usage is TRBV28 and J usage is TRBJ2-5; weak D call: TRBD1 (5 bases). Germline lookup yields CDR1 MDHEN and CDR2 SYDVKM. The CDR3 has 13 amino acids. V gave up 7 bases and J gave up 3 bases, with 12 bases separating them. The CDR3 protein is CASTPSTEETQYF. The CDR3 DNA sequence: TGTGCCAGCACCCCATCGACAGAAGAGACCCAGTACTTC.

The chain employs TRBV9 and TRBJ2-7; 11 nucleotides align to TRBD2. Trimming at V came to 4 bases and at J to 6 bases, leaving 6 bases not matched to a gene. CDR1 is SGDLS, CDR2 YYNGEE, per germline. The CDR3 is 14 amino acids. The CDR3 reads CASSLAGGPFEQYF. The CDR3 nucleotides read TGTGCCAGCAGCTTAGCGGGAGGGCCGTTCGAGCAGTACTTC.

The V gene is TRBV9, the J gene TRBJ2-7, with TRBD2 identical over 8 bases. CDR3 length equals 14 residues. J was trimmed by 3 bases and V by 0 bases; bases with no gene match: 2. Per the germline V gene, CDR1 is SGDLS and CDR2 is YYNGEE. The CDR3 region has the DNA TGTGCCAGCAGCGTAGGGGCGGGGGGCTACGAGCAGTACTTC. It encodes CASSVGAGGYEQYF.

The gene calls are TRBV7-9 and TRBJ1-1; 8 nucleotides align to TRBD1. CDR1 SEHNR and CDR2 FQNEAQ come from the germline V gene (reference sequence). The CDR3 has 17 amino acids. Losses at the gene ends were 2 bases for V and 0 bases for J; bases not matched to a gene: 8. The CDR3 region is CASSLLAGGYMNTEAFF. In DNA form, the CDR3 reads TGTGCCAGCAGCTTATTGGCAGGGGGCTATATGAACACTGAAGCTTTCTTT.

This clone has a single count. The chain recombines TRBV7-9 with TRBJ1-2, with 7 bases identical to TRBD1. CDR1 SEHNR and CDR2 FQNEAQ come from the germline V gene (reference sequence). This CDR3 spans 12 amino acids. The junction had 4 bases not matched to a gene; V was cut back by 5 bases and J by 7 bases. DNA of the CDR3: TGTGCCAGCAGCGCGACAGGGTCTGGCTACACCTTC. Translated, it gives CASSATGSGYTF.

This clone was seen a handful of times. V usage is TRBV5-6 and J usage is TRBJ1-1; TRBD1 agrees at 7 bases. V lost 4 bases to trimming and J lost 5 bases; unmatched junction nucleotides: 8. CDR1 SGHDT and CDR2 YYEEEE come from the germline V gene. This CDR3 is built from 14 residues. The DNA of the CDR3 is TGTGCCAGCAGCCAAAACGTACAGGGGACTGAAGCTTTCTTT. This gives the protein CASSQNVQGTEAFF.

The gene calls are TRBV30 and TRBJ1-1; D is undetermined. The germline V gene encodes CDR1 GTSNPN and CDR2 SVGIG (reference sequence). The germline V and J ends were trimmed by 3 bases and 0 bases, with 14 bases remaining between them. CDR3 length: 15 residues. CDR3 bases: TGTGCCTGGAGCAGACTTCAGATTATGAACACTGAAGCTTTCTTT. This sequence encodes CAWSRLQIMNTEAFF.

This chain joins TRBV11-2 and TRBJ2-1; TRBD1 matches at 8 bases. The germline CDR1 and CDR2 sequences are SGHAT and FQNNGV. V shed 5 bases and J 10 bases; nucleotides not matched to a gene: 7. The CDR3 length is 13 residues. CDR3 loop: CASSPGGALEQFF. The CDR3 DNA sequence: TGTGCCAGCAGCCCAGGGGGCGCTCTGGAGCAGTTCTTC.

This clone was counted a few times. CDR3 in amino acids: CASSYPGLLTGELFF. CDR3 nucleotide sequence: TGTGCCAGCAGCTACCCGGGACTATTAACCGGGGAGCTGTTTTTT. This chain joins TRBV11-2 and TRBJ2-2; 7 nucleotides line up with TRBD2. V dropped 4 bases and J dropped 5; count of bases not matched to a gene: 7. Germline V lookup: CDR1 SGHAT, CDR2 FQNNGV. This CDR3 spans 15 amino acids.

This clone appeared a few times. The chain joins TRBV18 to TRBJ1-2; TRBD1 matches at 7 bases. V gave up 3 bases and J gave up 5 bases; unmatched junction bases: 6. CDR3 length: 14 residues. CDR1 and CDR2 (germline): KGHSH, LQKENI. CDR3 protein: CASSPTDRRYGYTF. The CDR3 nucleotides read TGTGCCAGCTCACCTACGGACAGGAGATATGGCTACACCTTC.

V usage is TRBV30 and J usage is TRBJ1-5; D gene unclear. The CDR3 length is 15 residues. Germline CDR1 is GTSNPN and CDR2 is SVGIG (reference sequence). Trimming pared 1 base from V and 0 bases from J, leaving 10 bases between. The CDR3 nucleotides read TGTGCCTGGAGTGCACAGAGCTTTAGCAATCAGCCCCAGCATTTT. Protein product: CAWSAQSFSNQPQHF.

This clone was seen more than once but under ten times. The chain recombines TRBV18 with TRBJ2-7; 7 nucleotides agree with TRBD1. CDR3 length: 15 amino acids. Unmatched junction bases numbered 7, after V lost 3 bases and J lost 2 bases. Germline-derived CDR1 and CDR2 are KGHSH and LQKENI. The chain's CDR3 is CASSPVQGSTYEQYF. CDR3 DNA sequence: TGTGCCAGCTCACCGGTACAGGGGTCTACCTACGAGCAGTACTTC.

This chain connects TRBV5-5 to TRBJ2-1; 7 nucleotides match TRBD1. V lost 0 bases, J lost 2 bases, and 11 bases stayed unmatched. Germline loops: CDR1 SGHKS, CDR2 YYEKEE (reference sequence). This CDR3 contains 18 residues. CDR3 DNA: TGTGCCAGCAGCTTGGGCGACAGGGCCAGTTGGGCCTACAATGAGCAGTTCTTC. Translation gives CASSLGDRASWAYNEQFF. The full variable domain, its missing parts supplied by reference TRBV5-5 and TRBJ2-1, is DAGVTQSPTHLIKTRGQQVTLRCSPISGHKSVSWYQQVLGQGPQFIFQYYEKEERGRGNFPDRFSARQFPNYSSELNVNALLLGDSALYLCASSLGDRASWAYNEQFFGPGTRLTVL.